This is a list of T cell receptor beta chains from one sample in a study of T cells in Graves' hyperthyroidism and ophthalmopathy. TCRdb passed the multiplex PCR reads through MiXCR, listing each CDR3 protein once. The sample has a few hundred thousand distinct CDR3 sequences; 17% are singletons. The sequenced sample consisted of blood. The receptors come from a woman aged 60-75 years with Graves' ophthalmopathy. The CDR3 runs from the conserved cysteine through the conserved F or W. The D gene is left open where the match is weak. Clone size is not always given. Where it is, it says once, few, many or a class for expanded clones.

TRBV7-8	TRBJ2-5	.	TRBD2	TGTGCCAGCAGCCTTGGTCCTCTAGCGGCCGGTGGGTACTTC	CASSLGPLAAGGYF
TRBV6-5	TRBJ2-5	many	.	TGTGCCAGCAGTTACTCGGGAAGGTCGTACCAAGAGACCCAGTACTTC	CASSYSGRSYQETQYF
TRBV6-1	TRBJ2-1	many	TRBD2	TGTGCCAGCCGGCGGGAGGCCGCCTACAATGAGCAGTTCTTC	CASRREAAYNEQFF
TRBV20-1	TRBJ1-4	.	.	TGCAGTGCTAGAGAACTTAATGAAAAACTGTTTTTT	CSARELNEKLFF
TRBV6-8	TRBJ1-1	.	.	TGTGCCAGCAGTTACCGCCCAGGGAGCGCTGAAGCTTTCTTT	CASSYRPGSAEAFF
TRBV20-1	TRBJ1-2	.	.	TGCAGTGCCCCGGGGGCGTGGGGCTACACCTTC	CSAPGAWGYTF
TRBV15	TRBJ2-1	.	.	TGTGCCACCAGCAGCCTCGGGACACTAGACAATGAGCAGTTCTTC	CATSSLGTLDNEQFF
TRBV12-3/TRBV12-4	TRBJ2-7	.	.	TGTGCCAGCAGCAAACGCTACGAGCAGTACTTC	CASSKRYEQYF
TRBV7-2	TRBJ2-7	once	TRBD2	TGTGCCAGCAGCTCGGTCGGGACTAGCGGACGAAGCTCCTACGAGCAGTACTTC	CASSSVGTSGRSSYEQYF
TRBV6-6	TRBJ1-4	few	.	TGTGCCAGCAGTTACTCCCTACAGCGTGCGACTAATGAAAAACTGTTTTTT	CASSYSLQRATNEKLFF
TRBV30	TRBJ1-2	.	.	TGTGCCTGGGGGGGACAATCTAACTATGGCTACACCTTC	CAWGGQSNYGYTF
TRBV13	TRBJ1-1	.	TRBD1	TGTGCCAGCAGCTCGAGACAGGGCAGGATGAACACTGAAGCTTTCTTT	CASSSRQGRMNTEAFF
TRBV28	TRBJ1-1	.	.	TGTGCCAGCAAAAGGAGGGAAACTGAAGCTTTCTTT	CASKRRETEAFF
TRBV28	TRBJ2-2	.	TRBD1	TGTGCCAGCAGTTTACAGGACAGGGATAACACCGGGGAGCTGTTTTTT	CASSLQDRDNTGELFF
TRBV5-1	TRBJ2-1	many	.	TGCGCCAGCAGCTCCCGGACTGAAAGAAATGAGCAGTTCTTC	CASSSRTERNEQFF
TRBV3-2	TRBJ2-3	many	.	TGTGCCAGCAGCTCCCGCTCATCCCCGGGACCAGGCACAGATACGCAGTATTTT	CASSSRSSPGPGTDTQYF
TRBV7-2	TRBJ2-1	many	TRBD1	TGTGCCAGCAGCCCAAGACCCCGGGACAGGGACTACAATGAGCAGTTCTTC	CASSPRPRDRDYNEQFF
TRBV11-2	TRBJ2-3	many	.	TGTGCCAGCAGCTTAGATCCTAGACCCGCGAGCACAGATACGCAGTATTTT	CASSLDPRPASTDTQYF